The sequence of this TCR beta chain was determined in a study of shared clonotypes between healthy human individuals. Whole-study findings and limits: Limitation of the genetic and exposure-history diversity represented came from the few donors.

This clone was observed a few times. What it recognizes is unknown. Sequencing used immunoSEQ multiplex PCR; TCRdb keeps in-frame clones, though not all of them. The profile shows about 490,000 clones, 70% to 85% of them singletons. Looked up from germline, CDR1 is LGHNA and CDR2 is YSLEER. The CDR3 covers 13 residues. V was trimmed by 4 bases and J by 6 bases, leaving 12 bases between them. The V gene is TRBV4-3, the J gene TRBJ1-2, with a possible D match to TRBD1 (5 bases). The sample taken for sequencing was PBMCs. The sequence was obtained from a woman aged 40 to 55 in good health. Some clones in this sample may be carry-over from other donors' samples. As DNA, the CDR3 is TGCGCCAGCAGCCGAGCAGGACACGATGGCTACACCTTC. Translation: CASSRAGHDGYTF.